This T cell receptor (beta chain) was sequenced in a study of response to subunit inactivated influenza vaccine. The study, taken as a whole, reports: Researchers suggested that each seasonal influenza vaccination recruits few new T cells.

This clonotype came up many times. Its antigen remains unknown. A single record per CDR3 protein comes from TCRdb applying MiXCR to the RT-PCR reads. The data show hundreds of thousands of distinct CDR3 sequences, with just over 20% seen just once and 10% held by the top ten. V was pared by 8 bases and J by 6 bases, with 13 bases between. The CDR3 sequence is 11 residues long. Per germline, CDR1 SQVTM and CDR2 ANQGSEA. The receptor was derived from a man in his fifties or sixties who received an inactivated influenza vaccine. This chain connects TRBV29-1 to TRBJ1-2; the D gene is possibly TRBD1 (5 bases). Specimen: PBMCs from blood, collected 21 months after vaccination. CDR3 in amino acids: CSSRDGDGYTF. The DNA for the CDR3 is TGCAGCTCGAGGGACGGCGATGGCTACACCTTC.